This T cell receptor beta chain was documented in a study of breast tumors, draining lymph nodes, adjacent tissues. Study results and caveats: Data only fit, rather than demonstrated, lymph node origin of most tumor T cells. Compared with basal-like, luminal-like tumors shared significantly more repertoire with nontumor tissue. Tumors had less TCR diversity than lymph nodes, more than nontumor tissue.

Samples came from axillary lymph nodes draining the breast cancer. TCRdb reprocessed the multiplex PCR reads via MiXCR and lists one record per CDR3 protein. The table shows about 200,000 distinct CDR3 sequences, with approximately 33% occurring only once. This clonotype was recorded a few times. No antigen is known for it. CDR3 length: 15 residues. The ends lost 4 bases at V and 4 bases at J; junction bases unmatched: 8. Germline CDR1 is MNHNS and CDR2 is SASEGT. This clonotype originated in a female donor with breast cancer. Some clones in this sample may be carry-over from other donors' samples. The rearrangement links TRBV6-1 to TRBJ2-3, with 7 bases matching TRBD1. Sequencing was carried out using axillary lymph node tissue. The CDR3 DNA reads as TGTGCCAGCAGTGTACAGGGGATTGGCGCAGATACGCAGTATTTT. It encodes CASSVQGIGADTQYF.